Many counts were recorded for the clone carrying this TCR beta chain. The target antigen is unknown. The related graft donor's blood sample was taken on the day of bone marrow donation. The CDR3 spans 15 residues. Trimming pared 6 bases from V and 4 bases from J, leaving 13 bases between. Germline V gene data show CDR1 as KGHSH and CDR2 as LQKENI. These data come from a study of T cells after posttransplantation cyclophosphamide. Assay: immunoSEQ multiplex PCR; the TCRdb copy retains only in-frame clones and omits some. This sample carries roughly 42,000 clones, none of them present only once. Overall study findings and caveats: Skin or GI-infiltrating T cells shared few TRB sequences with blood. Later blood repertoires were often dominated by clones from the donor CD8+ memory compartment. Recipient CMV seropositivity and CMV reactivation strongly tracked TRB clonality.

The sequencing input was PBMCs. The receptor's source is a woman aged 45-65 years in good health and a related stem cell transplant donor. The rearrangement uses TRBV18 and TRBJ2-6; a weak D match, TRBD1 (5 bases). The CDR3 here is CASSGQGAGANVLTF. CDR3 DNA: TGTGCCAGCTCTGGCCAGGGTGCAGGGGCCAACGTCCTGACTTTC.